Presented here are 6 T cell receptor beta chains from one specimen sequenced in a study of blood T cell repertoires in COVID-19. Some clones are missing from TCRdb's copy, which holds only in-frame ones; the method was immunoSEQ multiplex PCR. The table shows about 300,000 clones, with roughly 86% occurring only once. The sequenced sample consisted of peripheral blood. These receptors were taken from a woman in her twenties or thirties with COVID-19, enrolled during active disease.

The V call is TRBV5-4, the J call TRBJ2-3, with 9 bases fitting TRBD1. V gave up 3 bases and J gave up 13 bases; unmatched junction bases: 12. CDR1 and CDR2 from the germline V gene are SGHNT and YYREEE (reference sequence). The CDR3 consists of 14 residues. CDR3 protein: CASSSEGGTGLKYF. Written as DNA, the CDR3 is TGTGCCAGCAGCTCCGAGGGAGGGACAGGGCTGAAGTATTTT.

The chain joins TRBV6-5 to TRBJ2-1; maybe TRBD2 (5 bases). The CDR3 consists of 14 residues. Trimming took off 6 bases at V and 4 bases at J, with 13 bases between the two ends. From germline, CDR1 is MNHEY and CDR2 SVGAGI. The CDR3 region is CASRGIRGYNEQFF. The CDR3 coding sequence is TGTGCCAGCAGGGGGATACGGGGATACAATGAGCAGTTCTTC.

V gene TRBV28 combines with J gene TRBJ2-1, with TRBD1 identical over 10 bases. The V segment lost 5 bases and the J segment 8 bases; nucleotides outside the gene matches: 15. Looked up from germline, CDR1 is MDHEN and CDR2 is SYDVKM. The CDR3 is 17 residues long. The CDR3, as DNA: TGTGCCAGCAGTCCATCAGGCGTAGGGGACAGGGGTGATGAGCAGTTCTTC. It specifies CASSPSGVGDRGDEQFF.

The chain couples TRBV9 to TRBJ2-5, with 8 nucleotides matching TRBD2. J was trimmed by 2 bases and V by 3 bases; bases with no gene match: 6. Germline lookup yields CDR1 SGDLS and CDR2 YYNGEE. The CDR3 is made up of 15 amino acids. This chain's CDR3 is CASSGIAGPQETQYF. The CDR3 DNA reads TGTGCCAGCAGCGGGATAGCGGGGCCACAAGAGACCCAGTACTTC.

The chain carries TRBV4-3 and TRBJ2-1, with TRBD2 identical over 7 bases. The junction had 1 base not matched to a gene; V was cut back by 0 bases and J by 2 bases. From germline, CDR1 is LGHNA and CDR2 YSLEER. The CDR3 runs to 15 residues. The CDR3 sequence: CASSQEGGAYNEQFF. As DNA, the CDR3 is TGCGCCAGCAGCCAAGAGGGGGGGGCCTACAATGAGCAGTTCTTC.

The chain joins TRBV5-1 to TRBJ1-2; no clear D. Germline values: CDR1 SGHRS, CDR2 YFSETQ. This CDR3 is 14 amino acids long. The V end lost 0 bases, the J end lost 9 bases, and 15 bases lay between the germline ends. CDR3: CASSLEVEGTSYTF. CDR3 nucleotide sequence: TGCGCCAGCAGCTTGGAAGTTGAGGGTACCAGCTACACCTTC.